The rows below give T cell receptor beta chains drawn from one sample of a study of OX40 agonist ivuxolimab in advanced cancers. Profiled with immunoSEQ multiplex PCR; TCRdb holds only in-frame clones, not every one. This table has about 60,000 clones, 80% to 90% appearing once. The specimen comprised CD4+ or CD8+ T cells sorted from blood, sampled in a trial of the OX40 agonist ivuxolimab. The receptors derive from an adult with an advanced solid tumor such as melanoma, head and neck, liver or kidney cancer. Both conserved end residues are part of each CDR3. The order of the fields is V gene, J gene, D gene, CDR3 length, clone size, CDR3 DNA, CDR3 protein. The D gene is left open where the match is weak. Part of the rows lack a size; the others show once, few, many or a class for expanded clones.

V gene: TRBV5-1; J gene: TRBJ1-1; D gene: TRBD1; CDR3 length: 13; clone size: .; CDR3 DNA: TGCGCCAGCAGTTTCGCAGGGGGCACTGAAGCTTTCTTT; CDR3 protein: CASSFAGGTEAFF
V gene: TRBV29-1; J gene: TRBJ1-4; D gene: .; CDR3 length: 14; clone size: .; CDR3 DNA: TGCAGCGTAGCAACTACAGGAACTAATGAAAAACTGTTTTTT; CDR3 protein: CSVATTGTNEKLFF
V gene: TRBV6-5; J gene: TRBJ2-7; D gene: .; CDR3 length: 13; clone size: .; CDR3 DNA: TGTGCCAGCAGTTACGTGGGTATCTACGAGCAGTACTTC; CDR3 protein: CASSYVGIYEQYF
V gene: TRBV5-6; J gene: TRBJ1-1; D gene: .; CDR3 length: 16; clone size: .; CDR3 DNA: TGTGCCAGCGAATCCCTTGCGGGACCGAGGAACACTGAAGCTTTCTTT; CDR3 protein: CASESLAGPRNTEAFF
V gene: TRBV7-6; J gene: TRBJ2-5; D gene: TRBD2; CDR3 length: 16; clone size: .; CDR3 DNA: TGTGCCAGCAGCTTGGGTAGCGGGGGGGCCCGAGAGACCCAGTACTTC; CDR3 protein: CASSLGSGGARETQYF
V gene: TRBV11-2; J gene: TRBJ1-1; D gene: TRBD1; CDR3 length: 15; clone size: .; CDR3 DNA: TGTGCCAGCAGCCGAACGGGACAGCAGAACACTGAAGCTTTCTTT; CDR3 protein: CASSRTGQQNTEAFF
V gene: TRBV5-1; J gene: TRBJ1-6; D gene: .; CDR3 length: 14; clone size: .; CDR3 DNA: TGCGCCAGCAGCTTGGACGGCTTCAATTCACCCCTCCACTTT; CDR3 protein: CASSLDGFNSPLHF
V gene: TRBV4-1; J gene: TRBJ2-1; D gene: .; CDR3 length: 16; clone size: once; CDR3 DNA: TGCGCCAGCAGCCAGCCGGGCCCCCAGGCCTACAATGAGCAGTTCTTC; CDR3 protein: CASSQPGPQAYNEQFF
V gene: TRBV18; J gene: TRBJ2-3; D gene: .; CDR3 length: 13; clone size: .; CDR3 DNA: TGTGCCAGCTCACAAAGCGGGACAGATACGCAGTATTTT; CDR3 protein: CASSQSGTDTQYF
V gene: TRBV5-1; J gene: TRBJ2-2; D gene: TRBD1; CDR3 length: 15; clone size: .; CDR3 DNA: TGCGCCAGCAGCCTCCCGACAGGGTTAACCGGGGAGCTGTTTTTT; CDR3 protein: CASSLPTGLTGELFF
V gene: TRBV28; J gene: TRBJ1-2; D gene: TRBD1; CDR3 length: 16; clone size: .; CDR3 DNA: TGTGCCAGCGGGCGCCCCCTTGACAGGGTCCGATATGGCTACACCTTC; CDR3 protein: CASGRPLDRVRYGYTF
V gene: TRBV28; J gene: TRBJ1-3; D gene: TRBD1; CDR3 length: 16; clone size: .; CDR3 DNA: TGTGCCAGCAGTTCGGGACAGACCTACTCTGGAAACACCATATATTTT; CDR3 protein: CASSSGQTYSGNTIYF
V gene: TRBV11-3; J gene: TRBJ2-1; D gene: TRBD1; CDR3 length: 15; clone size: .; CDR3 DNA: TGTGCCAGCAGCACGGGGACAGGGGGGTTCGATGAGCAGTTCTTC; CDR3 protein: CASSTGTGGFDEQFF
V gene: TRBV30; J gene: TRBJ1-5; D gene: .; CDR3 length: 14; clone size: .; CDR3 DNA: TGTGCCTGGAGTGTTGACATTAGCAATCAGCCCCAGCATTTT; CDR3 protein: CAWSVDISNQPQHF
V gene: TRBV19; J gene: TRBJ2-7; D gene: .; CDR3 length: 13; clone size: .; CDR3 DNA: TGTGCCAGTAGTCCCTTCCGTAGCTACGAGCAGTACTTC; CDR3 protein: CASSPFRSYEQYF
V gene: TRBV5-1; J gene: TRBJ2-7; D gene: .; CDR3 length: 12; clone size: .; CDR3 DNA: TGCGCCAGCAGTGGGATCGACTACGAGCAGTACTTC; CDR3 protein: CASSGIDYEQYF
V gene: TRBV7-2; J gene: TRBJ2-2; D gene: .; CDR3 length: 13; clone size: .; CDR3 DNA: TGTGCCAGCAGCTTTCGGGGGAACGGGGAGCTGTTTTTT; CDR3 protein: CASSFRGNGELFF
V gene: TRBV11-3; J gene: TRBJ2-5; D gene: .; CDR3 length: 13; clone size: .; CDR3 DNA: TGTGCCAGCAGCCAAGGATCCCAAGAGACCCAGTACTTC; CDR3 protein: CASSQGSQETQYF
V gene: TRBV19; J gene: TRBJ1-4; D gene: TRBD1; CDR3 length: 16; clone size: .; CDR3 DNA: TGTGCCAGTAGTCGCTACGGGACAGCAACTAATGAAAAACTGTTTTTT; CDR3 protein: CASSRYGTATNEKLFF
V gene: TRBV18; J gene: TRBJ2-1; D gene: TRBD2; CDR3 length: 15; clone size: few; CDR3 DNA: TGTGCCAGCTCACCACCTAGCGGGAGTCTGGATGAGCAGTTCTTC; CDR3 protein: CASSPPSGSLDEQFF
V gene: TRBV5-4; J gene: TRBJ2-3; D gene: .; CDR3 length: 15; clone size: .; CDR3 DNA: TGTGCCAGCAGCGCGGGACACGGGGGACGGGATACGCAGTATTTT; CDR3 protein: CASSAGHGGRDTQYF
V gene: TRBV4-1; J gene: TRBJ2-7; D gene: .; CDR3 length: 14; clone size: .; CDR3 DNA: TGCGCCAGCAGCCCCACCCCAGTCTCCTACGAGCAGTACTTC; CDR3 protein: CASSPTPVSYEQYF
V gene: TRBV11-2; J gene: TRBJ1-6; D gene: .; CDR3 length: 16; clone size: .; CDR3 DNA: TGTGCCAGCAGCTTAATCCAGAGCTCCTATAATTCACCCCTCCACTTT; CDR3 protein: CASSLIQSSYNSPLHF
V gene: TRBV18; J gene: TRBJ2-7; D gene: .; CDR3 length: 13; clone size: few; CDR3 DNA: TGTGCCAGCTCACCCGGGGTATCGGACGAGCAGTACTTC; CDR3 protein: CASSPGVSDEQYF
V gene: TRBV2; J gene: TRBJ1-3; D gene: .; CDR3 length: 12; clone size: .; CDR3 DNA: TGTGCCAGCGGGGGCTCTGGAAACACCGTATATTTT; CDR3 protein: CASGGSGNTVYF
V gene: TRBV6-6; J gene: TRBJ1-2; D gene: .; CDR3 length: 14; clone size: .; CDR3 DNA: TGTGCCAGCAGTTACTCGGGCTCCCGCAGGGGCTACACCTTC; CDR3 protein: CASSYSGSRRGYTF
V gene: TRBV28; J gene: TRBJ2-4; D gene: TRBD1; CDR3 length: 14; clone size: .; CDR3 DNA: TGTGCCATCCGACAGGGCTCAGCCAAAAACATTCAGTACTTC; CDR3 protein: CAIRQGSAKNIQYF
V gene: TRBV6-1; J gene: TRBJ2-7; D gene: .; CDR3 length: 13; clone size: .; CDR3 DNA: TGTGCCAGCAGTCAAAGACACCTCTACGAGCAGTACTTC; CDR3 protein: CASSQRHLYEQYF